This record looks at one T cell receptor beta chain sequence and its context. This sample was included in a study of OX40 agonist ivuxolimab in advanced cancers. Study information: Aged roughly 23 to 90 with a mean of approximately 60 years, they were 82.7% male.

TCRdb's copy holds only in-frame clones and misses some; the assay was immunoSEQ multiplex PCR. This sample has about 70,000 clones, with about 94% found just once. The CDR3 spans 16 residues. CDR1 is SGHDT, CDR2 YYEEEE, per germline. V shed 3 bases and J shed 7 bases, with 23 bases lying between them. The chain employs TRBV5-6 and TRBJ2-7; possible D gene TRBD1, 5 bases. This TCR was recovered from an adult with an advanced solid tumor such as melanoma, head and neck, liver or kidney cancer. Sequences were derived from CD4+ or CD8+ T cells sorted from blood, sampled in a trial of the OX40 agonist ivuxolimab. CDR3 bases: TGTGCCAGCAGCTGGTCCGTTGCAGGGTCGGTTTGGGAGCAGTACTTC. Its protein is CASSWSVAGSVWEQYF.